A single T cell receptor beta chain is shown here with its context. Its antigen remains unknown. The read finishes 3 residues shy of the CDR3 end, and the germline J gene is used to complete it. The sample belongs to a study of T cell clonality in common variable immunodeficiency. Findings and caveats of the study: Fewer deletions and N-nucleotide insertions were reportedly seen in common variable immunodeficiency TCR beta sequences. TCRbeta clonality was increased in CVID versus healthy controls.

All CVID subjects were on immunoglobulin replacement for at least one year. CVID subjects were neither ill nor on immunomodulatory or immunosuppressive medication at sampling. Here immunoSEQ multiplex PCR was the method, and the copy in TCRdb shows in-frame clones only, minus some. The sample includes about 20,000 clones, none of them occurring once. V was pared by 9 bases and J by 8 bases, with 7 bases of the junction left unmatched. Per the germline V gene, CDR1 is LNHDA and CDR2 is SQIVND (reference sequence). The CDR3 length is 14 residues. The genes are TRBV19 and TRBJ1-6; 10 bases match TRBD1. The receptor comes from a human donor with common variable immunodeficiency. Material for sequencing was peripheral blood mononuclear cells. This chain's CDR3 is CASKTGTGDSPLHF. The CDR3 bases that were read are TGTGCCAGCAAGACCGGGACAGGGGATTCACCC.